The present TCR beta chain was sequenced within a study of T-cell memory formation after mild COVID-19. Study-level points and caveats: Researchers report contracting CD4+ clones mostly in CM and EM, with CD8+ clones in EMRA. A second wave expanding day 15 to 37 was CD4+-biased; contracting clones were balanced.

A single record per CDR3 protein comes from TCRdb applying MiXCR to the 5' RACE reads. In the table there are about 250,000 distinct CDR3 sequences, 15% to 17% of which are singletons. This clonotype appeared a few times. The antigen is not known. Germline V gene lookup returns CDR1 KGHDR and CDR2 SFDVKD. Germline trimming cut 4 bases from V and 5 bases from J; bases unmatched to any gene: 8. There are 16 residues in the CDR3. Sequenced input: PBMCs or a T cell subset sorted from them (not recorded which). The V call is TRBV24-1, the J call TRBJ2-1, with 9 positions matching TRBD1. This receptor was identified in an adult woman who had mild COVID-19 (a few samples of this study predate the infection). Cell type and time point are not known. The CDR3 DNA reads TGTGCCACCAGTGACATGGGACAGGGAGGCCACAATGAGCAGTTCTTC. As protein: CATSDMGQGGHNEQFF.